This T cell receptor beta chain was sequenced for a study of T cells expressing NK-cell markers. On the study more broadly: According to the study, TCR beta repertoires originated from sorted CD3+CD56+NKG2C+, CD3+CD56+NKG2C- and CD3+CD56-NKG2C+ T cells. The eight sequenced donors comprised seven who were HCMV-seropositive and one who was seronegative.

Study-wide results and caveats: Questions lingered over whether expanded NKG2C+ T cell clones were HCMV-specific.

Scientists made TCR beta cDNA using 5'RACE template switching with UMIs. Following a re-call of the 5' RACE reads, TCRdb has one entry per CDR3 protein and lacks DNA. The sample has 440,000 or so distinct CDR3 sequences; the top ten hold 7.3%. As for this clonotype: Its target is not known.

The receptor comes from a woman between 18 and 70 years old in good health. The source material was blood T cells: a sorted CD56 or NKG2C T cell subset, CD4+ or CD8+ T cells, or bulk PBMC T cells (not recorded which).

CDR3 sequence reads: CASIRVTGEQFF. The rearrangement uses TRBV7-2 and TRBJ2-1; TCRdb's assignment of TRBD1 cannot be checked, as there is no DNA. The CDR3 has 12 residues. Germline-derived CDR1 and CDR2 are SGHTA and FQGNSA.